The 32 T cell receptor beta chains listed next were all sequenced from one sample in a study of shared clonotypes between healthy human individuals. CD45RO-negative, CCR7-selected cells formed the naive CD8 fraction, which excluded terminally differentiated effector memory CD45RA+ cells. Sequenced by immunoSEQ multiplex PCR; TCRdb stores in-frame clones only, minus some. The repertoire holds about 1.9 million clones, with about 94% as singletons. Source material: naive CD8+ T cells from PBMCs. The receptors were gathered from a man between 18 and 29 years old in good health. Some clones in this sample may be carry-over from other donors' samples.

V is TRBV28 and J is TRBJ1-2; 11 nucleotides match TRBD1. The CDR3 loop spans 17 amino acids. Looked up from germline, CDR1 is MDHEN and CDR2 is SYDVKM. Trimming cost V 0 bases and J 4 bases; bases outside gene matches: 7. The CDR3 is CASSLWEDRGRLYGYTF. For the CDR3, the DNA is TGTGCCAGCAGTTTATGGGAGGACAGGGGGCGGCTCTATGGCTACACCTTC.

The chain links TRBV25-1 to TRBJ2-2, with D unclear. The CDR3 length is 16 residues. Germline CDR1 is MGHDK and CDR2 is SYGVNS. V lost 1 base to trimming and J lost 0 bases, with 9 bases between them. CDR3 sequence: CASSELTVPNTGELFF. CDR3 coding DNA: TGTGCCAGCAGTGAATTAACAGTTCCGAACACCGGGGAGCTGTTTTTT.

The chain is built from TRBV27 and TRBJ2-7; TRBD2 matches at 11 bases. There are 18 residues in the CDR3. Germline-derived CDR1 and CDR2 are MNHEY and SMNVEV (reference sequence). V dropped 2 bases and J dropped 0; count of bases not matched to a gene: 9. The CDR3 bases are TGTGCCAGCAGTTTACTTACTAGCGGGAGTGAGAGCTCCTACGAGCAGTACTTC. This codes for CASSLLTSGSESSYEQYF.

This clone was seen a single time. The chain has TRBV19 and TRBJ1-1, with TRBD1 as a possible D gene (5 bases). The CDR3 loop spans 13 amino acids. Trimming shortened V by 7 bases and J by 7 bases, and 16 bases separated the two germline ends. The V gene's germline CDR1 is LNHDA and CDR2 SQIVND (reference sequence). CDR3 protein: CASTLGGAVEAFF. The CDR3 DNA sequence: TGTGCCAGTACCCTCGGAGGGGCCGTTGAAGCTTTCTTT.

The chain has TRBV6-1 and TRBJ2-1; weak D call: TRBD2 (5 bases). Germline CDR1 reads MNHNS; CDR2 reads SASEGT. This CDR3 has 15 amino acids. With 5 bases removed from V and 7 bases from J, the gap between germline ends came to 18 bases. CDR3 sequence: CASSLLGPSGNEQFF. In DNA, the CDR3 is TGTGCCAGCAGTCTCCTAGGGCCTTCGGGGAATGAGCAGTTCTTC.

The V call is TRBV11-2, the J call TRBJ2-3, with D perhaps matching TRBD2 (5 bases). Germline V gene data show CDR1 as SGHAT and CDR2 as FQNNGV. V lost 5 bases and J 0 bases, leaving 15 bases between the germline ends. The CDR3 is 16 residues long. The CDR3 DNA sequence: TGTGCCAGCAGCCATTACACGGAGGAAAGCACAGATACGCAGTATTTT. Translated, it gives CASSHYTEESTDTQYF.

On this clone: One end of the junction does not line up with germline, which may come from a read error. The V gene is TRBV15, the J gene TRBJ1-2, with TRBD1 as a possible D gene (6 bases). The germline CDR1 and CDR2 sequences are LNHNV and YYDKDF (reference sequence). This CDR3 spans 16 amino acids. CDR3 residues: CAASRAWTENNYGYTF. The CDR3 DNA reads TGTGCCGCCAGCAGAGCATGGACAGAGAACAACTATGGCTACACCTTC.

The gene calls are TRBV7-8 and TRBJ2-2; D is undetermined. Germline loops: CDR1 SGHVS, CDR2 FQNEAQ. The V and J ends lost 8 bases and 1 base respectively, with 11 bases between them. The CDR3 runs 14 residues. The CDR3 sequence is CASAGPMNTGELFF. As DNA, the CDR3 is TGTGCCAGCGCTGGACCGATGAACACCGGGGAGCTGTTTTTT.

The chain couples TRBV15 to TRBJ2-2, with TRBD1 identical over 7 bases. V gave up 2 bases and J gave up 0 bases; unmatched junction bases: 6. Looked up from germline, CDR1 is LNHNV and CDR2 is YYDKDF (reference sequence). CDR3 length equals 17 residues. This CDR3 is CATSRPQGQPNTGELFF. The CDR3 nucleotides read TGTGCCACCAGCAGACCCCAGGGACAGCCGAACACCGGGGAGCTGTTTTTT.

The V gene is TRBV11-2, the J gene TRBJ2-7; D may be TRBD1 (6 bases). V lost 5 bases, J lost 4 bases, and 15 bases lay in between. This CDR3 is built from 14 residues. The germline V gene has CDR1 SGHAT and CDR2 FQNNGV. CDR3 sequence reads: CASSPQGIRYEQYF. The CDR3 nucleotides are TGTGCCAGCAGCCCCCAGGGGATCCGGTACGAGCAGTACTTC.

The chain uses TRBV5-1 and TRBJ2-7, with 10 bases that match TRBD2. V gave up 1 base and J gave up 1 base; unmatched junction bases: 8. The CDR3 is made up of 17 amino acids. The germline V gene encodes CDR1 SGHRS and CDR2 YFSETQ. The CDR3 loop is CASSLTSVLAGSYEQYF. CDR3 sequence (DNA): TGCGCCAGCAGCTTGACATCCGTACTAGCGGGGTCCTACGAGCAGTACTTC. Complete variable domain (other parts from reference TRBV5-1 and TRBJ2-7): KAGVTQTPRYLIKTRGQQVTLSCSPISGHRSVSWYQQTPGQGLQFLFEYFSETQRNKGNFPGRFSGRQFSNSRSEMNVSTLELGDSALYLCASSLTSVLAGSYEQYFGPGTRLTVT.

This clone occurred once. The chain carries TRBV13 and TRBJ2-7; the D is unclear. This CDR3 has 14 amino acids. Trimming pared 0 bases from V and 6 bases from J, leaving 12 bases between. The V gene's germline CDR1 is PRHDT and CDR2 FYEKMQ (reference sequence). The CDR3 here is CASSLGGLLSEQYF. Written as DNA, the CDR3 is TGTGCCAGCAGCTTAGGAGGGCTCCTCAGCGAGCAGTACTTC.

The chain combines TRBV2 with TRBJ2-3; 10 nucleotides line up with TRBD1. V lost 1 base and J lost 4; bases outside the gene matches: 2. Germline CDR1 reads SNHLY; CDR2 reads FYNNEI. CDR3 length: 15 residues. CDR3 amino acids: CASSEGGQGADTQYF. CDR3 nucleotides: TGTGCCAGCAGTGAAGGAGGACAGGGGGCAGATACGCAGTATTTT.

CDR3 coding DNA: TGCGCCAGCAGCCAACAGGGGGATGGTGAAAAACTGTTTTTT. It is translated as CASSQQGDGEKLFF. The chain combines TRBV4-3 with TRBJ1-4, with 7 positions matching TRBD1. V lost 2 bases to trimming and J lost 7 bases; unmatched junction nucleotides: 4. Germline V gene sequence: CDR1 LGHNA, CDR2 YSLEER. The length of the CDR3 is 14 residues.

V and J are TRBV27 and TRBJ2-1, with 7 positions matching TRBD1. This CDR3 comprises 16 residues. Germline loops: CDR1 MNHEY, CDR2 SMNVEV (reference sequence). Trimming removed 6 bases from V and 1 base from J; junction bases left unmatched: 9. The CDR3: CASRPRNRGSYNEQFF. The CDR3 nucleotides read TGTGCCAGCAGACCGCGAAACAGGGGTTCCTACAATGAGCAGTTCTTC.

This clone showed up just once. The gene calls are TRBV2 and TRBJ2-1; 8 positions match TRBD1. The CDR3 consists of 15 residues. The junction had 4 bases not matched to a gene; V was cut back by 6 bases and J by 0 bases. Germline CDR1 is SNHLY and CDR2 is FYNNEI. Written as DNA, the CDR3 is TGTGCCAGCAGGGACAGGGCAAGCTCCTACAATGAGCAGTTCTTC. Translation: CASRDRASSYNEQFF.

This clone was picked up one time. This chain joins TRBV4-1 and TRBJ1-2, with 7 bases that match TRBD1. After removal of 0 bases from V and 7 bases from J, the junction contained 8 bases not matched to a gene. Per germline, CDR1 MGHRA and CDR2 YSYEKL. The CDR3 consists of 15 residues. This CDR3 is CASSQDLGGTFGYTF. CDR3 in DNA: TGCGCCAGCAGCCAAGATTTAGGGGGCACGTTTGGCTACACCTTC.

As regards this clone: Being one base from a much bigger clone, this may be a read error. The same CDR3 also results from other DNA sequences found in this sample. This chain joins TRBV25-1 and TRBJ2-5, with no clear D. Gene TRBJ2-7 matches the end of the DNA better, so the J call may be wrong. This CDR3 contains 11 residues. Per the germline V gene, CDR1 is MGHDK and CDR2 is SYGVNS. The CDR3: CASSDGYEQYF. The CDR3 nucleotides are TGTGCCAGCAGTGACGGGTACGAGCAGTACTTC.

V is TRBV30 and J is TRBJ2-6; possible D gene TRBD2, 6 bases. Trimming took 1 base from V and 0 from J, leaving 19 bases between them. This CDR3 has 19 residues. Germline V lookup: CDR1 GTSNPN, CDR2 SVGIG (reference sequence). CDR3 bases: TGTGCCTGGAGTGGACCTTACGGGGGTTCCGTCTCTGGGGCCAACGTCCTGACTTTC. Encoded protein: CAWSGPYGGSVSGANVLTF.

The J gene is TRBJ2-7, the V gene TRBV25-1; D call uncertain. CDR1 and CDR2 from the germline V gene are MGHDK and SYGVNS. The V gene lost 2 bases and the J gene lost 3 bases, with 8 bases spanning the gap. The CDR3 is made up of 13 amino acids. This CDR3 is CASSERLDYEQYF. The CDR3 bases are TGTGCCAGCAGTGAAAGGTTAGACTACGAGCAGTACTTC.

The chain links TRBV9 to TRBJ2-3; D is possibly TRBD2 (6 bases). This CDR3 is 15 amino acids long. The germline V gene has CDR1 SGDLS and CDR2 YYNGEE. V shed 3 bases and J shed 2 bases, with 13 bases lying between them. CDR3 region: CASSASGTHTDTQYF. CDR3 in DNA: TGTGCCAGCAGCGCTTCCGGGACTCACACAGATACGCAGTATTTT.

The chain couples TRBV5-6 to TRBJ2-3, with TRBD1 as a possible D gene (5 bases). Germline V gene lookup returns CDR1 SGHDT and CDR2 YYEEEE. V shed 2 bases and J shed 1 base, with 8 bases lying between them. There are 14 residues in the CDR3. The CDR3 DNA reads as TGTGCCAGCAGCTTAGGGGCTGGCACAGATACGCAGTATTTT. This sequence encodes CASSLGAGTDTQYF. Full variable domain (remainder filled in from reference TRBV5-6 and TRBJ2-3): DAGVTQSPTHLIKTRGQQVTLRCSPKSGHDTVSWYQQALGQGPQFIFQYYEEEERQRGNFPDRFSGHQFPNYSSELNVNALLLGDSALYLCASSLGAGTDTQYFGPGTRLTVL.

The chain uses TRBV28 and TRBJ2-3; 7 nucleotides align to TRBD1. This CDR3 has 13 amino acids. Losses at the gene ends were 5 bases for V and 4 bases for J; bases not matched to a gene: 3. CDR1 and CDR2 from the germline V gene are MDHEN and SYDVKM. CDR3 sequence reads: CASSRQGPDTQYF. The CDR3 coding sequence is TGTGCCAGCAGTCGACAGGGCCCAGATACGCAGTATTTT.

The chain combines TRBV28 with TRBJ1-5; D might be TRBD1 (5 bases). The V end lost 7 bases, the J end lost 6 bases, and 19 bases lay between the germline ends. The length of the CDR3 is 15 residues. Germline values: CDR1 MDHEN, CDR2 SYDVKM. The CDR3 sequence: CASMYGESGGQPQHF. In nucleotides, the CDR3 is TGTGCCAGCATGTACGGTGAGAGCGGGGGTCAGCCCCAGCATTTT.

In this sample, this clone turned up once. Different DNA sequences within this sample yield the same CDR3. J is TRBJ2-3 and V is TRBV27; no definite D call. Germline loops: CDR1 MNHEY, CDR2 SMNVEV (reference sequence). V lost 5 bases to trimming and J lost 2 bases, with 5 bases between them. CDR3 length equals 12 residues. The CDR3: CASSLYTDTQYF. The CDR3 bases are TGTGCCAGCAGTCTCTACACAGATACGCAGTATTTT.

The J gene is TRBJ2-1, the V gene TRBV27; D might be TRBD2 (5 bases). Germline CDR1 is MNHEY and CDR2 is SMNVEV (reference sequence). V lost 2 bases to trimming and J lost 2 bases, with 13 bases between them. There are 16 residues in the CDR3. The CDR3 here is CASSLSRTYTYNEQFF. The CDR3 DNA reads as TGTGCCAGCAGTTTAAGTCGGACTTATACCTACAATGAGCAGTTCTTC.

The sample holds one count of this clone. The V call is TRBV6-6, the J call TRBJ2-1; 7 nucleotides align to TRBD2. This CDR3 comprises 14 residues. V lost 8 bases, J lost 8 bases, and 12 bases stayed unmatched. Germline V gene sequence: CDR1 MNHNY, CDR2 SVGAGI (reference sequence). The CDR3 protein is CASFMAGVGDEQFF. The CDR3 DNA reads TGTGCCAGCTTTATGGCGGGAGTAGGGGATGAGCAGTTCTTC.

This chain joins TRBV19 and TRBJ1-2; D gene uncertain. Germline V gene data show CDR1 as LNHDA and CDR2 as SQIVND (reference sequence). Trimming stripped 3 bases from V and 2 bases from J, with 10 bases between. The CDR3 runs to 14 residues. CDR3 DNA sequence: TGTGCCAGTAGTATGAGGCCTCTGAACTATGGCTACACCTTC. Its translation is CASSMRPLNYGYTF.

The chain joins TRBV27 to TRBJ1-5; 7 nucleotides agree with TRBD1. Germline V gene lookup returns CDR1 MNHEY and CDR2 SMNVEV (reference sequence). The CDR3 sequence is 15 residues long. The V gene end was trimmed by 0 bases and the J gene end by 6 bases; junction bases not matched to a gene: 5. CDR3: CASSLSKGAGQPQHF. For the CDR3, the DNA is TGTGCCAGCAGTTTATCTAAGGGGGCGGGTCAGCCCCAGCATTTT.

For this clone: Different DNA sequences within this sample yield the same CDR3. The rearrangement uses TRBV27 and TRBJ2-1; D tentatively fits TRBD1 or TRBD2 (5 bases each). The CDR3 extends over 12 amino acids. V lost 6 bases to trimming and J lost 4 bases, with 7 bases between them. Looked up from germline, CDR1 is MNHEY and CDR2 is SMNVEV (reference sequence). The CDR3 bases are TGTGCCAGCAGAGAGGGGTACAATGAGCAGTTCTTC. As protein: CASREGYNEQFF.

The CDR3 DNA sequence: TGCAGCGTTGAAGATGGGAGGGGAGCCGAGCAGTACTTC. Protein: CSVEDGRGAEQYF. The gene calls are TRBV29-1 and TRBJ2-7; 7 bases fit TRBD2. Trimming removed 0 bases from V and 6 bases from J; junction bases left unmatched: 5. The CDR3 loop spans 13 amino acids. Germline V CDR1 and CDR2: SQVTM, ANQGSEA.

This clone has only one observation. Distinct nucleotide sequences in the sample also encode this CDR3. The chain recombines TRBV27 with TRBJ2-1; 8 bases agree with TRBD2. Trimming cost V 3 bases and J 8 bases; bases outside gene matches: 0. The CDR3 runs 12 residues. Germline assignment: CDR1 MNHEY and CDR2 SMNVEV (reference sequence). CDR3 protein: CASSFGGDEQFF. CDR3 coding DNA: TGTGCCAGCAGTTTCGGGGGGGATGAGCAGTTCTTC.